These T cell receptor beta chains were read from a single sample in a study of blood T cell repertoires in COVID-19. The data were produced by immunoSEQ multiplex PCR, yet TCRdb's version contains in-frame clones alone and is incomplete. Of roughly 68,000 clones in the sample, about 90% were seen once. Sequenced sample: peripheral blood. All receptors derive from a woman aged 80 or over with active COVID-19. CDR3s include the opening cysteine and the closing phenylalanine or tryptophan. Each record gives: J gene, V gene, CDR3 length, clone size, CDR3 protein. Some rows mark clone size as missing; the rest say once, few, many or name a class of expanded clone.

TRBJ1-1,TRBV10-3,16,.,CAISESQQWVNTEAFF
TRBJ1-5,TRBV7-8,16,once,CASSSLPRQGHQPQHF
TRBJ2-1,TRBV7-2,14,.,CASGGTSVNNEQFF
TRBJ2-3,TRBV7-2,16,.,CASSRTSGSPSDTQYF
TRBJ1-5,TRBV2,14,.,CASSVNEGNQPQHF
TRBJ2-5,TRBV28,12,.,CASSFAMNTQYF
TRBJ2-2,TRBV7-9,14,.,CASSLVKNTGELFF
TRBJ2-1,TRBV29-1,19,.,CSVDRDGPGLAESYNEQFF
TRBJ2-5,TRBV2,14,.,CASRTSGHQETQYF
TRBJ2-6,TRBV6-2/TRBV6-3,19,.,CASSTSPGTGGTGANVLTF
TRBJ2-1,TRBV2,15,.,CASSLAGPSYNEQFF
TRBJ2-3,TRBV19,15,.,CASSAGLARTDTQYF
TRBJ1-5,TRBV19,16,.,CASSIPGQANNQPQHF
TRBJ2-4,TRBV7-3,16,.,CASSLTGTGHWNIQYF
TRBJ2-7,TRBV11-2,16,.,CASSLHSGTSVYEQYF
TRBJ2-4,TRBV7-2,15,.,CASSPGTPHKNIQYF
TRBJ1-2,TRBV6-6,14,.,CASSYLTSGGGYTF
TRBJ2-3,TRBV5-1,16,.,CASMRGLAGFTDTQYF
TRBJ1-5,TRBV6-2/TRBV6-3,14,.,CASSYLRGNQPQHF
TRBJ1-1,TRBV29-1,13,.,CSVGDRRNTEAFF
TRBJ1-2,TRBV21-1,14,.,CASSPRVKAYGYTF
TRBJ1-4,TRBV27,12,.,CASRSANEKLFF
TRBJ2-3,TRBV5-4,14,once,CASSFGQAADTQYF
TRBJ2-3,TRBV4-1,19,.,CASSRGGLAGGTSTDTQYF
TRBJ2-7,TRBV7-2,14,.,CASSLRSGTYEQYF
TRBJ2-7,TRBV19,15,.,CASSTLGQGAYEQYF
TRBJ2-7,TRBV28,15,.,CASSPGDRGVHEQYF
TRBJ2-3,TRBV9,15,.,CASSILAGGLDTQYF
TRBJ2-5,TRBV9,16,.,CASSAGAGTRQETQYF
TRBJ1-1,TRBV6-5,15,.,CASSYSTTAPYEAFF
TRBJ2-7,TRBV11-2,13,once,CASSPRAPEGQYF
TRBJ2-7,TRBV13,15,.,CASRVLGGRRSEQYF
TRBJ2-7,TRBV5-1,12,.,CASSSYSYEQYF
TRBJ2-7,TRBV2,15,.,CASSPERTADYEQYF
TRBJ2-5,TRBV27,13,once,CASSLGGRETQYF
TRBJ1-5,TRBV28,13,.,CASSRGRPQPQHF
TRBJ2-3,TRBV7-3,13,.,CASSLARTDTQYF
TRBJ2-5,TRBV7-9,15,.,CASSLAGEGGETQYF
TRBJ2-5,TRBV6-5,15,.,CASSYGEASQETQYF
TRBJ2-5,TRBV5-8,17,.,CASSLLPQAIVQETQYF
TRBJ1-6,TRBV6-5,15,.,CASSSGSVYNSPLHF
TRBJ2-3,TRBV4-3,16,.,CASSPHGGISTDTQYF
TRBJ2-5,TRBV18,12,.,CASSEAQETQYF
TRBJ1-5,TRBV7-8,16,.,CASSLLWQGVNQPQHF
TRBJ2-5,TRBV4-1,14,.,CASSQPTAVGTQYF
TRBJ2-1,TRBV9,15,.,CASSASGRARDEQFF
TRBJ2-7,TRBV11-2,16,.,CASSSALGTANYEQYF